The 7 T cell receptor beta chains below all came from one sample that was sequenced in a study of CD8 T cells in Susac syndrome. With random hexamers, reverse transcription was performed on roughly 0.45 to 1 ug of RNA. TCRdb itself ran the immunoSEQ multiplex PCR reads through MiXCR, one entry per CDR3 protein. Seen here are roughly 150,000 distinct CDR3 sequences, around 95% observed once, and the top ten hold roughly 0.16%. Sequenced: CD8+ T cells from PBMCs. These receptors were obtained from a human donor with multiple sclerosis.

The CDR3 region is CASSPKPRGTEAFF. CDR3 sequence (DNA): TGTGCCAGCTCACCAAAACCCCGAGGGACTGAAGCTTTCTTT. The chain employs TRBV18 and TRBJ1-1, with D uncertain. Germline V gives CDR1 KGHSH, CDR2 LQKENI. The CDR3 runs to 14 residues. Trimming removed 2 bases at V and 5 bases at J, with 12 bases between.

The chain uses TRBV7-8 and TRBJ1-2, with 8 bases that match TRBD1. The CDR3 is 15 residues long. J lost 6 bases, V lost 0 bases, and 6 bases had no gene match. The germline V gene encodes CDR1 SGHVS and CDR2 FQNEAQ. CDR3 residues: CASSLARTGQDGYTF. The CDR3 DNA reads TGTGCCAGCAGCTTAGCACGGACAGGGCAGGATGGCTACACCTTC.

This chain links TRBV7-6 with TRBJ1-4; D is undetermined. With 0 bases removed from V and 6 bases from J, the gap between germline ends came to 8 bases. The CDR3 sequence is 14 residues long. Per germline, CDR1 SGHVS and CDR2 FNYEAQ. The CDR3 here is CASSLASGDEKLFF. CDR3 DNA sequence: TGTGCCAGCAGCTTAGCCAGTGGGGATGAAAAACTGTTTTTT.

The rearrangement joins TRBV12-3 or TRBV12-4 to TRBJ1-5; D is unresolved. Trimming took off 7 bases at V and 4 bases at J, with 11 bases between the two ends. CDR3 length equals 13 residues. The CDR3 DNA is TGTGCCAGCACCTGGGGTCTTAATCAGCCCCAGCATTTT. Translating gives CASTWGLNQPQHF.

The CDR3 region is CAWTGTGDFYEQYF. The DNA for the CDR3 is TGTGCCTGGACCGGGACAGGGGACTTCTACGAGCAGTACTTC. This chain connects TRBV30 to TRBJ2-7; 10 bases fit TRBD1. The CDR3 sequence is 14 residues long. Trimming took 4 bases from V and 3 from J; bases not matched to a gene: 6. Germline V CDR1 and CDR2: GTSNPN, SVGIG (reference sequence). The full variable domain, completed using reference TRBV30 and TRBJ2-7, is SQTIHQWPATLVQPVGSPLSLECTVEGTSNPNLYWYRQAAGRGLQLLFYSVGIGQISSEVPQNLSASRPQDRQFILSSKKLLLSDSGFYLCAWTGTGDFYEQYFGPGTRLTVT.

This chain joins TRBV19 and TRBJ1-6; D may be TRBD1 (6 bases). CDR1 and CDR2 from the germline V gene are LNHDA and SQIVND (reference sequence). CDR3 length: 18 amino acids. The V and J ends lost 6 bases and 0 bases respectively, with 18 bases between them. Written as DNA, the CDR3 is TGTGCCAGTAGCCTGAACAACACAGGGAACTCCTATAATTCACCCCTCCACTTT. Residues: CASSLNNTGNSYNSPLHF. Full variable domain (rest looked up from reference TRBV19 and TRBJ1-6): DGGITQSPKYLFRKEGQNVTLSCEQNLNHDAMYWYRQDPGQGLRLIYYSQIVNDFQKGDIAEGYSVSREKKESFPLTVTSAQKNPTAFYLCASSLNNTGNSYNSPLHFGNGTRLTVT.

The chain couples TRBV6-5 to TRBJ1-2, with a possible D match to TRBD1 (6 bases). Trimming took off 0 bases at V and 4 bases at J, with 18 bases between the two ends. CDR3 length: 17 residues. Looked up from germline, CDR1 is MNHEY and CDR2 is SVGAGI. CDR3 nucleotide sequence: TGTGCCAGCAGTTACTCTGCAGGGGTGGATTACCCCTATGGCTACACCTTC. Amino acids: CASSYSAGVDYPYGYTF.